Given below is one T cell receptor (beta chain) in context. Antigen specificity is unknown. Trimming shortened V by 5 bases and J by 1 base, and 12 bases separated the two germline ends. CDR3 length: 15 residues. Germline CDR1 is SGHTA and CDR2 is FQGNSA. From the 5' RACE reads, TCRdb called clonotypes with MiXCR, one entry per CDR3 protein. Altogether hundreds of thousands of distinct CDR3 sequences are present, around 12% being singletons, with the ten largest covering 7.2%. These data belong to a study of identical twins. General study findings and limits: Conclusions leaned on cross-sectional statistical analysis and did not track the same donors over time. Models underpredicted monozygotic twin sharing of out-of-frame TCR alpha.

In addition, the sample was reused for a study of yellow fever vaccine responses in identical twins.

Sequencing was carried out using CD8+ T cells sorted from blood. The gene calls are TRBV7-2 and TRBJ2-1; D is ambiguous. The TCR originated in a woman under 30 in good health. The CDR3 DNA sequence: TGTGCCAGCAGCCCCCGGAGAGGATCCTACAATGAGCAGTTCTTC. It encodes CASSPRRGSYNEQFF.